These 27 T cell receptor beta chains came from one sample sequenced in a study of human T cells and chemical hapten exposure. Via MiXCR, TCRdb re-called the RACE reads, giving one row per CDR3 protein. The sample includes some 36,000 distinct CDR3 sequences, approximately 9.5% of them seen just once. Time point given: patch test 3, about 24 weeks after DPC sensitization. Treatment meaning: therapeutic diphenylcyclopropenone sensitization with weekly scalp DPC. Sequencing started from total RNA isolated from unfractionated whole blood. The material sequenced was whole blood, taken in connection with sensitization to the hapten diphenylcyclopropenone (DPC). All receptors come from a man between 50 and 59 years old with alopecia areata. Some clones in this sample may be carry-over from other donors' samples.

The chain employs TRBV29-1 and TRBJ2-7; 11 bases are a match to TRBD2. The V segment lost 7 bases and the J segment 5 bases; nucleotides outside the gene matches: 4. Per germline, CDR1 SQVTM and CDR2 ANQGSEA. CDR3 length: 12 amino acids. The CDR3 nucleotides read TGCAGCGCTAAGACTAGCGGGAACGAGCAGTACTTC. This translates into CSAKTSGNEQYF.

This clonotype was counted at least ten times. The J gene is TRBJ2-7, the V gene TRBV27; 7 nucleotides agree with TRBD1. The CDR3 spans 14 residues. V lost 6 bases and J lost 5; bases outside the gene matches: 10. The germline V gene has CDR1 MNHEY and CDR2 SMNVEV (reference sequence). The CDR3 DNA follows: TGTGCCAGCAGCTTAACAGGGGTGTGGGACGAGCAGTACTTC. Translation: CASSLTGVWDEQYF.

This clonotype was counted many times. This chain connects TRBV3-1 to TRBJ2-5; D might be TRBD2 (6 bases). Germline values: CDR1 LGHDT, CDR2 YNNKEL (reference sequence). V gave up 1 base and J gave up 7 bases, with 13 bases separating them. The CDR3 contains 14 residues. CDR3 protein: CASSQASDGVTQYF. CDR3 bases: TGTGCCAGCAGCCAAGCTAGCGATGGGGTGACCCAGTACTTC.

The chain has TRBV7-2 and TRBJ2-1; D is undetermined. This CDR3 has 16 amino acids. Per germline, CDR1 SGHTA and CDR2 FQGNSA. Deletions cut 2 bases from V and 0 bases from J, with 11 bases between. CDR3 amino acids: CASSLSLSSSYNEQFF. The CDR3 region has the DNA TGTGCCAGCAGCTTATCACTGTCTAGCTCCTACAATGAGCAGTTCTTC. The full variable domain, completed using reference TRBV7-2 and TRBJ2-1, is GAGVSQSPSNKVTEKGKDVELRCDPISGHTALYWYRQSLGQGLEFLIYFQGNSAPDKSGLPSDRFSAERTGGSVSTLTIQRTQQEDSAVYLCASSLSLSSSYNEQFFGPGTRLTVL.

This clonotype was seen ten or more times. The rearrangement uses TRBV2 and TRBJ2-1; D is unclear. CDR1 SNHLY and CDR2 FYNNEI come from the germline V gene. Trimming left V 3 bases short and J 7 bases short, with 10 bases between. This CDR3 contains 13 residues. Written as DNA, the CDR3 is TGTGCCAGCAGTGATGGGCTTTTGAATGAGCAGTTCTTC. This gives the protein CASSDGLLNEQFF.

By share, this clonotype ranks as medium-sized. The chain joins TRBV2 to TRBJ2-1; 8 positions agree with TRBD2. This CDR3 has 18 amino acids. The V gene end was trimmed by 2 bases and the J gene end by 1 base; junction bases not matched to a gene: 10. Germline assignment: CDR1 SNHLY and CDR2 FYNNEI. The CDR3 nucleotides read TGTGCCAGCAGTGAAAGGGAACTAGCGGAGGGGTCCTACAATGAGCAGTTCTTC. It translates to CASSERELAEGSYNEQFF.

This clonotype was picked up many times. The chain has TRBV2 and TRBJ1-2; no firm D call. From germline, CDR1 is SNHLY and CDR2 FYNNEI. V was clipped by 3 bases and J by 4 bases, with 3 bases between them. The CDR3 covers 11 residues. CDR3 DNA sequence: TGTGCCAGCAGTGAGCGCTATGGCTACACCTTC. Protein: CASSERYGYTF.

There are many counts of this clonotype. V is TRBV7-2 and J is TRBJ1-2, with 8 bases identical to TRBD1. V trimming: 4 bases; J trimming: 2 bases; junction bases outside the gene matches: 9. CDR1 and CDR2 from the germline V gene are SGHTA and FQGNSA. The CDR3 is made up of 16 amino acids. DNA of the CDR3: TGTGCCAGCAGCTCCTTCCATAACAGGGGGAACTATGGCTACACCTTC. Protein sequence: CASSSFHNRGNYGYTF. Based on the CDR3 plus reference TRBV7-2 and TRBJ1-2, the full variable domain is GAGVSQSPSNKVTEKGKDVELRCDPISGHTALYWYRQSLGQGLEFLIYFQGNSAPDKSGLPSDRFSAERTGGSVSTLTIQRTQQEDSAVYLCASSSFHNRGNYGYTFGSGTRLTVV.

A note on this clonotype: A read error may produce the germline difference seen at one junction end. The rearrangement joins TRBV28 to TRBJ2-7; 8 bases map to TRBD1. This CDR3 spans 12 amino acids. Germline V gene lookup returns CDR1 MDHEN and CDR2 SYDVKM. The CDR3 reads CASSDRGYKQYF. In DNA form, the CDR3 reads TGTGCCAGCAGCGACAGGGGCTACAAGCAGTACTTC.

This clonotype was found a few times. This chain uses TRBV29-1 with TRBJ2-7; 8 nucleotides align to TRBD2. V shed 5 bases, J shed 0 bases, and the junction held 6 bases outside the gene matches. This CDR3 has 14 residues. Germline V gene sequence: CDR1 SQVTM, CDR2 ANQGSEA. The CDR3 nucleotides read TGCAGCGTTAAGCGCGGGAGGCCCTCCTACGAGCAGTACTTC. Translated, it gives CSVKRGRPSYEQYF.

Many counts were recorded for this clonotype. The rearrangement links TRBV27 to TRBJ2-7; no reliable D call. Trimming shortened V by 6 bases and J by 2 bases, and 11 bases separated the two germline ends. CDR3 size: 13 residues. Germline-derived CDR1 and CDR2 are MNHEY and SMNVEV (reference sequence). In DNA form, the CDR3 reads TGTGCCAGCAGACTATTCGAGGCCTACGAGCAGTACTTC. It codes for CASRLFEAYEQYF.

This clonotype was counted many times. The chain carries TRBV7-2 and TRBJ2-2, with 11 bases matching TRBD2. Per germline, CDR1 SGHTA and CDR2 FQGNSA. The CDR3 is 16 amino acids. Trimming cost V 5 bases and J 6 bases; bases outside gene matches: 8. The CDR3 nucleotides read TGTGCCAGCAGCATTACTAGCGGGAGTAATTCCGGGGAGCTGTTTTTT. Its protein is CASSITSGSNSGELFF.

The sample holds a few counts of this clonotype. In nucleotides, the CDR3 is TGTGCCAGCAGTTTGAGGCGGGACGAGCAGTACTTC. Translating gives CASSLRRDEQYF. The chain is built from TRBV28 and TRBJ2-7, with D possibly matching TRBD2 (5 bases). Germline V gene sequence: CDR1 MDHEN, CDR2 SYDVKM. This CDR3 region has 12 residues. V lost 3 bases, J lost 5 bases, and 8 bases lay in between.

V is TRBV29-1 and J is TRBJ2-7, with 10 nucleotides matching TRBD2. V shed 4 bases, J shed 6 bases, and the junction held 6 bases outside the gene matches. Germline assignment: CDR1 SQVTM and CDR2 ANQGSEA. The CDR3 consists of 13 residues. CDR3 region: CSVAQRTSGEQYF. CDR3 bases: TGCAGCGTTGCCCAACGGACTAGCGGCGAGCAGTACTTC.

This clonotype was seen many times. The V and J genes are TRBV3-1 and TRBJ2-2; 7 positions agree with TRBD2. From germline, CDR1 is LGHDT and CDR2 YNNKEL (reference sequence). With V trimmed by 3 bases and J by 4 bases, 14 bases remained unmatched. This CDR3 region has 18 residues. In DNA form, the CDR3 reads TGTGCCAGCAGCCATATCCCGCCTAGCGGATTTTTCACCGGGGAGCTGTTTTTT. The encoded protein is CASSHIPPSGFFTGELFF.

This clonotype was detected many times. This chain uses TRBV7-2 with TRBJ1-6; D call uncertain. The V and J ends lost 5 bases and 6 bases respectively, with 20 bases between them. This CDR3 contains 17 residues. The germline V gene has CDR1 SGHTA and CDR2 FQGNSA. The CDR3 coding sequence is TGTGCCAGCAGCCGAGAGGCAGGCCGAAGGGTTAATTCACCCCTCCACTTT. Translation gives CASSREAGRRVNSPLHF.

This clonotype has a count of ten or more. This chain joins TRBV10-2 and TRBJ2-5; the match to TRBD2 covers 14 bases. J was trimmed by 7 bases and V by 5 bases; bases with no gene match: 6. Germline V gives CDR1 WSHSY, CDR2 SAAADI. CDR3 length: 15 amino acids. In DNA form, the CDR3 reads TGCGCCAGCAGTTTACGACTAGCGGGAGGGGGGACCCAGTACTTC. Amino acids: CASSLRLAGGGTQYF.

This clonotype was recorded many times. J is TRBJ2-5 and V is TRBV10-3; TRBD2 matches 7 bases. The junction had 6 bases not matched to a gene; V was cut back by 3 bases and J by 5 bases. Germline lookup yields CDR1 ENHRY and CDR2 SYGVKD. The CDR3 is made up of 14 amino acids. CDR3 DNA sequence: TGTGCCATCAGTGAAGGGAGCGGGGTGGAGACCCAGTACTTC. Protein product: CAISEGSGVETQYF.

At least ten counts were recorded for this clonotype. The chain has TRBV6-1 and TRBJ2-1; TRBD1 matches at 9 bases. With 6 bases clipped from V and 9 bases from J, the junction kept 9 bases outside the gene matches. The CDR3 has 14 amino acids. Germline V lookup: CDR1 MNHNS, CDR2 SASEGT. CDR3 coding DNA: TGTGCCAGCAGGGCGGACAGGGGTAGGAGTGAGCAGTTCTTC. Translating gives CASRADRGRSEQFF.

This chain connects TRBV29-1 to TRBJ2-1; D is undetermined. Germline assignment: CDR1 SQVTM and CDR2 ANQGSEA. The CDR3 loop spans 12 amino acids. V was cut by 3 bases and J by 1 base, with 4 bases left in between. The CDR3 loop reads CSVDGSYNEQFF. The CDR3 DNA sequence: TGCAGCGTTGACGGGTCCTACAATGAGCAGTTCTTC.

This clonotype occurred a few times. The chain recombines TRBV29-1 with TRBJ2-1; 8 bases are a match to TRBD2. The germline V gene encodes CDR1 SQVTM and CDR2 ANQGSEA. Unmatched junction bases numbered 8, after V lost 7 bases and J lost 0 bases. The CDR3 is 15 amino acids. CDR3 in amino acids: CSGSSGINSYNEQFF. The CDR3 nucleotides read TGCAGCGGGAGTAGCGGGATTAACTCCTACAATGAGCAGTTCTTC.

Remarks on this clonotype: A read error is likely, as this CDR3 ends without the conserved phenylalanine or tryptophan. This rearrangement joins TRBV10-3 to TRBJ1-1, with D uncertain. Germline CDR1 and CDR2: ENHRY and SYGVKD. The CDR3 extends over 11 amino acids. V was cut by 6 bases and J by 7 bases, with 9 bases left in between. The CDR3 protein is CAIRRTDEAFL. The CDR3 nucleotides read TGTGCCATCAGAAGGACGGATGAAGCTTTCTTG.

The chain uses TRBV29-1 and TRBJ2-4; no clear D. V was shortened by 4 bases and J by 6 bases, with 13 bases between the two germline ends. The CDR3 has 13 amino acids. Germline V gene data show CDR1 as SQVTM and CDR2 as ANQGSEA. The CDR3 sequence: CSVVGDWGNIQYF. CDR3 nucleotides: TGCAGCGTTGTGGGCGACTGGGGAAACATTCAGTACTTC.

The table lists this clonotype with many counts. This chain connects TRBV3-1 to TRBJ2-7; 10 bases fit TRBD2. Germline CDR1 reads LGHDT; CDR2 reads YNNKEL (reference sequence). Trimming took 4 bases from V and 5 from J; bases not matched to a gene: 11. The CDR3 extends over 16 amino acids. This chain's CDR3 is CASSPMASGRDDEQYF. The CDR3 nucleotides read TGTGCCAGCAGCCCGATGGCTAGCGGGAGAGACGACGAGCAGTACTTC.

This clonotype was picked up many times. The rearrangement uses TRBV30 and TRBJ2-1; weak D call: TRBD2 (5 bases). V lost 1 base to trimming and J lost 8 bases, with 12 bases between them. The CDR3 loop spans 13 amino acids. Germline-derived CDR1 and CDR2 are GTSNPN and SVGIG (reference sequence). The CDR3 here is CAWSAARGYEQFF. As DNA, the CDR3 is TGTGCCTGGAGTGCCGCTAGAGGGTATGAGCAGTTCTTC.

Worth noting for this clonotype: One end of the junction does not line up with germline, which may come from a read error. The rearrangement uses TRBV5-1 and TRBJ2-1; TRBD2 is a possible D gene (6 bases). Germline V CDR1 and CDR2: SGHRS, YFSETQ. This CDR3 is built from 15 residues. The CDR3 spells CVSSLGGLSYNEQFF. As DNA, the CDR3 is TGCGTCAGCAGCTTGGGGGGTCTCTCCTACAATGAGCAGTTCTTC. Variable domain in full (rest from reference TRBV5-1 and TRBJ2-1): KAGVTQTPRYLIKTRGQQVTLSCSPISGHRSVSWYQQTPGQGLQFLFEYFSETQRNKGNFPGRFSGRQFSNSRSEMNVSTLELGDSALYLCVSSLGGLSYNEQFFGPGTRLTVL.

Only a few counts were recorded for this clonotype. This chain joins TRBV27 and TRBJ2-7; TRBD1 is a possible D gene (6 bases). This CDR3 is 15 amino acids long. The V gene's germline CDR1 is MNHEY and CDR2 SMNVEV (reference sequence). V was cut by 2 bases and J by 0 bases, with 11 bases left in between. CDR3 sequence (DNA): TGTGCCAGCAGTTTAACACAGGGTGTCTCCTACGAGCAGTACTTC. Its protein product is CASSLTQGVSYEQYF.